These 6 T cell receptor beta chains were all obtained from the same sample, sequenced in a study of cytomegalovirus exposure and HLA in healthy donors. In the PCR, 60 Vbeta and 13 Jbeta primers were used. Libraries were prepared by immunoSEQ multiplex PCR; TCRdb keeps only in-frame clonotypes and omits some of them. The data contain 100,000 or so clones, over 75% of them seen just once; the ten biggest clones take up 8.6%. The source material was PBMCs. These receptors originate from a woman aged 40 to 50 in good health and CMV-seropositive.

The V call is TRBV25-1, the J call TRBJ1-2; D is unresolved. CDR1 is MGHDK, CDR2 SYGVNS, per germline. This CDR3 region has 12 residues. Between the trimmed V and J ends, which lost 4 bases and 7 bases, there was a span of 10 bases. DNA of the CDR3: TGTGCCAGCAGTGCGGGATTTGGTGGCTACACCTTC. It encodes CASSAGFGGYTF.

CDR3 region: CASSLRGGTGTYEQYF. The CDR3 DNA sequence: TGTGCCAGCAGCTTAAGGGGCGGGACAGGTACCTACGAGCAGTACTTC. The J gene is TRBJ2-7, the V gene TRBV7-3; 8 nucleotides match TRBD1. The V and J ends lost 1 base and 2 bases, in that order; junction bases with no gene match: 7. From germline, CDR1 is SGHTA and CDR2 FQGTGA. This CDR3 contains 16 residues. The whole variable domain, remainder taken from reference TRBV7-3 and TRBJ2-7, is GAGVSQTPSNKVTEKGKYVELRCDPISGHTALYWYRQSLGQGPEFLIYFQGTGAADDSGLPNDRFFAVRPEGSVSTLKIQRTERGDSAVYLCASSLRGGTGTYEQYFGPGTRLTVT.

This clone was found once. The chain combines TRBV20-1 with TRBJ2-3; D is undetermined. The CDR3 spans 11 residues. V was pared by 3 bases and J by 4 bases, with 5 bases between. Germline V gives CDR1 DFQATT, CDR2 SNEGSKA (reference sequence). The CDR3 loop is CSASSPDTQYF. CDR3 nucleotide sequence: TGCAGTGCTAGTTCTCCAGATACGCAGTATTTT.

The chain employs TRBV18 and TRBJ1-6, with no clear D. The ends were cut back, 3 bases at V and 7 bases at J, with 16 bases in the middle. Germline V CDR1 and CDR2: KGHSH, LQKENI. CDR3 length: 16 residues. Here the CDR3 reads CASSPPGSYKNSPLHF. DNA of the CDR3: TGTGCCAGCTCACCTCCCGGGTCGTACAAGAATTCACCCCTCCACTTT.

This chain connects TRBV4-1 to TRBJ2-7; possibly TRBD2 for D (6 bases). With 4 bases removed from V and 4 bases from J, the gap between germline ends came to 26 bases. This CDR3 is 18 amino acids long. From germline, CDR1 is MGHRA and CDR2 YSYEKL. Written as DNA, the CDR3 is TGCGCCAGCAGCCGGTACGGGGGTGAGCTTTTAGCCGGGTACGAGCAGTACTTC. Protein product: CASSRYGGELLAGYEQYF.

This sequence joins TRBV4-1 and TRBJ2-5; D possibly corresponds to TRBD2 (6 bases). Trimming shortened V by 3 bases and J by 2 bases, and 16 bases separated the two germline ends. Germline V gene sequence: CDR1 MGHRA, CDR2 YSYEKL. The CDR3 consists of 16 residues. The CDR3 DNA reads as TGCGCCAGCAGCCACCCCCGGGGGAGGAGTCAAGAGACCCAGTACTTC. Translated: CASSHPRGRSQETQYF.